This TCR beta chain was captured in a study of CD8+CD57+ T cells in acquired aplastic anemia. Germline V gives CDR1 SQVTM, CDR2 ANQGSEA. This CDR3 is built from 14 residues. V was pared by 4 bases and J by 4 bases, with 17 bases between. According to the study, genomic DNA was the template for TCR beta VDJ and CDR3 profiling. TCRdb reanalysed the reads using MiXCR and keeps one entry per CDR3 protein. The sample has nearly 60,000 distinct CDR3 sequences; roughly 60% are singletons. This clonotype was detected a few times. The antigen remains unidentified. Findings of the study overall: Roughly 27 sequences, all CD8+ CDR3, were shared between patients and controls.

The authors sequenced patients whose flow cytometry had shown CD8+CD57+ cell expansion. Severe acquired aplastic anemia was present in all patients. No therapy had been given to the patients at the time of blood sampling. The TCR sequence derives from a human donor with aplastic anemia. The chain carries TRBV29-1 and TRBJ2-7; D is uncertain. Sequences were obtained from sorted CD4+, CD8+, or CD8+CD57+ T cells (not recorded which) from PBMCs. CDR3 amino acids: CSVVEPVAGYEQYF. In DNA, the CDR3 is TGCAGCGTTGTCGAGCCAGTGGCCGGTTACGAGCAGTACTTC.